These 29 T cell receptor beta chains were all obtained from the same sample, sequenced in a study of shared clonotypes between healthy human individuals. The table came from immunoSEQ multiplex PCR; TCRdb's copy has only in-frame clones and leaves some out. The sample records 900,000 to 1,200,000 clones, around 78% being singletons. Sequenced material: memory CD4+ T cells from PBMCs. Subset: CD45RA-negative fraction. These receptors were obtained from a man younger than 30 in good health. Some clones in this sample may be carry-over from other donors' samples.

The chain links TRBV7-2 to TRBJ1-4; 8 bases agree with TRBD1. The J segment lost 4 bases and the V segment lost 6 bases, leaving 4 bases of the junction unmatched. CDR1 is SGHTA and CDR2 is FQGNSA in the germline V gene. The CDR3 runs to 14 residues. CDR3 region: CASRQDRVNEKLFF. As DNA, the CDR3 is TGTGCCAGCAGGCAGGACAGGGTTAATGAAAAACTGTTTTTT.

The gene calls are TRBV6-6 and TRBJ1-2, with 9 bases that match TRBD1. CDR3 length equals 13 residues. The J segment lost 13 bases and the V segment lost 4 bases, leaving 10 bases of the junction unmatched. Germline V gives CDR1 MNHNY, CDR2 SVGAGI (reference sequence). For the CDR3, the DNA is TGTGCCAGCAGTTTATGGACAGGGGAGTCCGTCACCTTC. This sequence encodes CASSLWTGESVTF.

The chain employs TRBV11-2 and TRBJ1-2; 7 bases match TRBD1. The CDR3 has 17 residues. V dropped 5 bases and J dropped 4; count of bases not matched to a gene: 16. Per germline, CDR1 SGHAT and CDR2 FQNNGV. In DNA form, the CDR3 reads TGTGCCAGCAGCCGACCGGGACAGAGCCAATTCACCTATGGCTACACCTTC. The encoded protein is CASSRPGQSQFTYGYTF.

In regard to this clone: Other DNA sequences in this specimen translate into the identical CDR3. The chain uses TRBV7-2 and TRBJ1-5; D uncertain. CDR1 is SGHTA and CDR2 is FQGNSA in the germline V gene. V lost 3 bases, J lost 1 base, and 4 bases lay in between. The CDR3 is 13 amino acids. The CDR3 loop is CASSFRSNQPQHF. The CDR3 DNA sequence: TGTGCCAGCAGCTTTCGGAGCAATCAGCCCCAGCATTTT.

Worth noting for this clone: Other DNA sequences from this sample encode an identical CDR3 as well. The V and J genes are TRBV2 and TRBJ2-7; 8 bases match TRBD2. In germline, CDR1 is SNHLY, CDR2 FYNNEI. With V trimmed by 4 bases and J by 7 bases, 3 bases remained unmatched. This CDR3 comprises 12 residues. CDR3 coding DNA: TGTGCCAGCAGTGGCCTAGCGGGTGAGCAGTACTTC. It translates to CASSGLAGEQYF.

The V call is TRBV5-1, the J call TRBJ2-7; D is perhaps TRBD2 (6 bases). The CDR3 extends over 13 amino acids. V gave up 2 bases and J gave up 7 bases, with 13 bases separating them. CDR1 is SGHRS, CDR2 YFSETQ, per germline. CDR3: CASSFTGDGEQYF. CDR3 sequence (DNA): TGCGCCAGCAGCTTTACGGGAGATGGGGAGCAGTACTTC.

The chain employs TRBV18 and TRBJ1-1; D not certain. This CDR3 contains 15 residues. V was trimmed by 6 bases and J by 1 base, leaving 15 bases between them. Per the germline V gene, CDR1 is KGHSH and CDR2 is LQKENI. The CDR3 sequence: CASSPGAAANTEAFF. In DNA, the CDR3 is TGTGCCAGCTCCCCTGGTGCGGCAGCGAACACTGAAGCTTTCTTT.

The chain has TRBV2 and TRBJ1-2; 7 bases fit TRBD1. Per the germline V gene, CDR1 is SNHLY and CDR2 is FYNNEI. The V gene end was trimmed by 3 bases and the J gene end by 2 bases; junction bases not matched to a gene: 3. The CDR3 has 14 residues. CDR3 in amino acids: CASSELGQNYGYTF. The CDR3 region has the DNA TGTGCCAGCAGTGAGTTGGGACAGAACTATGGCTACACCTTC.

This rearrangement joins TRBV13 to TRBJ2-3; TRBD2 matches at 9 bases. V gave up 6 bases and J gave up 4 bases; unmatched junction bases: 11. Germline V gene sequence: CDR1 PRHDT, CDR2 FYEKMQ (reference sequence). The CDR3 is 16 residues long. The CDR3 sequence is CASRGGAGGLADTQYF. The CDR3 nucleotides read TGTGCCAGCAGAGGAGGGGCGGGAGGGCTTGCAGATACGCAGTATTTT.

This chain uses TRBV25-1 with TRBJ2-7; 8 bases agree with TRBD2. The length of the CDR3 is 14 residues. V shed 6 bases and J 0 bases; nucleotides not matched to a gene: 4. In germline, CDR1 is MGHDK, CDR2 SYGVNS. CDR3 coding DNA: TGTGCCAGCAGAGGGACTAGGAGCTCCTACGAGCAGTACTTC. The encoded protein is CASRGTRSSYEQYF.

This chain uses TRBV2 with TRBJ1-1; the D is unclear. The CDR3 covers 13 residues. V lost 6 bases and J 7 bases, leaving 15 bases between the germline ends. From germline, CDR1 is SNHLY and CDR2 FYNNEI. The DNA of the CDR3 is TGTGCCAGCAGCGACCCTACGGGGATTGAAGCTTTCTTT. Translation gives CASSDPTGIEAFF.

This chain links TRBV9 with TRBJ2-3, with D unclear. Trimming took off 0 bases at V and 1 base at J, with 15 bases between the two ends. The CDR3 loop spans 17 amino acids. Germline V gene sequence: CDR1 SGDLS, CDR2 YYNGEE. The CDR3 loop reads CASSVVSGSHRTDTQYF. Here the CDR3 DNA reads TGTGCCAGCAGCGTAGTATCCGGGTCACACCGCACAGATACGCAGTATTTT.

This chain links TRBV27 with TRBJ2-7; D might be TRBD2 (7 bases). The CDR3 length is 16 residues. Germline lookup yields CDR1 MNHEY and CDR2 SMNVEV (reference sequence). The V end lost 0 bases, the J end lost 4 bases, and 16 bases lay between the germline ends. CDR3 protein: CASSLSRGAGVYEQYF. The CDR3 DNA sequence: TGTGCCAGCAGTTTATCCCGGGGGGCTGGTGTTTACGAGCAGTACTTC.

V usage is TRBV19 and J usage is TRBJ2-1; D is possibly TRBD2 (6 bases). Germline lookup yields CDR1 LNHDA and CDR2 SQIVND (reference sequence). This CDR3 contains 15 residues. V was cut by 6 bases and J by 5 bases, with 17 bases left in between. The chain's CDR3 is CASSYSGGPHNEQFF. CDR3 DNA: TGTGCCAGTAGCTATAGCGGAGGTCCCCACAATGAGCAGTTCTTC.

Only one count was recorded for this clone. The V gene is TRBV15, the J gene TRBJ2-2; D might be TRBD1 (6 bases). Trimming took off 3 bases at V and 0 bases at J, with 17 bases between the two ends. The CDR3 length is 18 residues. Germline V lookup: CDR1 LNHNV, CDR2 YYDKDF (reference sequence). The CDR3 DNA is TGTGCCACCAGCAGGGGACAAAATTGGGGAGCGAACACCGGGGAGCTGTTTTTT. This gives the protein CATSRGQNWGANTGELFF.

This chain links TRBV5-1 with TRBJ2-3; D uncertain. The V gene lost 4 bases and the J gene lost 2 bases, with 14 bases spanning the gap. Germline V gene data show CDR1 as SGHRS and CDR2 as YFSETQ. The CDR3 runs 15 residues. For the CDR3, the DNA is TGCGCCAGCAGCCCGGTCGCGGCTAACACAGATACGCAGTATTTT. This translates into CASSPVAANTDTQYF.

The CDR3 is CASSLGGELAEAFF. DNA of the CDR3: TGTGCCAGCAGCTTAGGCGGGGAGTTGGCTGAAGCTTTCTTT. The chain links TRBV11-2 to TRBJ1-1, with no clear D. The CDR3 length is 14 residues. Trimming removed 1 base from V and 6 bases from J, with 12 bases in between. CDR1 is SGHAT, CDR2 FQNNGV, per germline.

The chain uses TRBV5-1 and TRBJ1-1; the D is unclear. The CDR3 consists of 14 residues. With 2 bases removed from V and 0 bases from J, the gap between germline ends came to 8 bases. From germline, CDR1 is SGHRS and CDR2 YFSETQ. Written as DNA, the CDR3 is TGCGCCAGCAGCTTTCGGGAAATGAACACTGAAGCTTTCTTT. Its protein is CASSFREMNTEAFF.

J is TRBJ2-1 and V is TRBV5-5; no clear D. The CDR3 has 13 amino acids. V lost 6 bases and J lost 0, with 7 bases in between. CDR1 and CDR2 from the germline V gene are SGHKS and YYEKEE (reference sequence). CDR3 coding DNA: TGTGCCAGCACAGAGTCCTCCTACAATGAGCAGTTCTTC. Protein: CASTESSYNEQFF.

CDR3 sequence: CASNPDRGFYGYTF. The DNA of the CDR3 is TGTGCCAGCAACCCTGACAGGGGCTTCTATGGCTACACCTTC. The chain joins TRBV2 to TRBJ1-2, with TRBD1 matching 8 bases. CDR1 and CDR2 (germline): SNHLY, FYNNEI. This CDR3 has 14 residues. Losses at the gene ends were 7 bases for V and 4 bases for J; bases not matched to a gene: 8.

V usage is TRBV5-1 and J usage is TRBJ2-2; TRBD2 aligns across 14 bases. Germline trimming cut 8 bases from V and 4 bases from J; bases unmatched to any gene: 7. The CDR3 covers 16 residues. Germline V lookup: CDR1 SGHRS, CDR2 YFSETQ. The chain's CDR3 is CASMGLAGDPTGELFF. CDR3 coding DNA: TGCGCCAGTATGGGACTAGCGGGAGATCCCACCGGGGAGCTGTTTTTT.

This clone has ten or more counts. The rearrangement links TRBV20-1 to TRBJ2-7; D gene unclear. Germline loops: CDR1 DFQATT, CDR2 SNEGSKA (reference sequence). The CDR3 totals 11 residues. Trimming took off 3 bases at V and 6 bases at J, with 9 bases between the two ends. The CDR3 DNA follows: TGCAGTGCTAGTGGGTTTCTCGAGCAGTACTTC. As protein: CSASGFLEQYF.

The gene calls are TRBV7-8 and TRBJ1-4; D gene unclear. V was clipped by 2 bases and J by 2 bases, with 9 bases between them. This CDR3 comprises 15 residues. The germline V gene has CDR1 SGHVS and CDR2 FQNEAQ. CDR3 sequence (DNA): TGTGCCAGCAGCTTATCTGGGATGACTAATGAAAAACTGTTTTTT. It specifies CASSLSGMTNEKLFF.

This clone was recorded many times. This sequence joins TRBV7-3 and TRBJ2-6; a weak D match, TRBD1 (6 bases). Per germline, CDR1 SGHTA and CDR2 FQGTGA. This CDR3 has 15 residues. Trimming took 6 bases from V and 2 from J, leaving 11 bases between them. In DNA, the CDR3 is TGTGCCAGCAGGTTACAGGGCGCTGGGGCCAACGTCCTGACTTTC. As protein: CASRLQGAGANVLTF.

V and J are TRBV5-8 and TRBJ2-5; D possibly corresponds to TRBD1 (5 bases). Per germline, CDR1 SGHTS and CDR2 YDEGEE. The CDR3 sequence is 13 residues long. V lost 5 bases to trimming and J lost 1 base, with 9 bases between them. DNA for the CDR3: TGTGCCAGCAGTAGACAGATCCAAGAGACCCAGTACTTC. This gives the protein CASSRQIQETQYF.

The chain has TRBV7-2 and TRBJ2-3; D call uncertain. The V gene lost 5 bases and the J gene lost 10 bases, with 19 bases spanning the gap. From germline, CDR1 is SGHTA and CDR2 FQGNSA. The CDR3 runs 14 residues. As DNA, the CDR3 is TGTGCCAGCAGCCTGCGCTCTGGGGATCCTTCGCAGTATTTT. It specifies CASSLRSGDPSQYF.

The chain employs TRBV6-1 and TRBJ2-3; D might be TRBD1 or TRBD2, each matching 6 bases. The CDR3 length is 15 residues. With 6 bases removed from V and 1 base from J, the gap between germline ends came to 14 bases. From germline, CDR1 is MNHNS and CDR2 SASEGT. The CDR3 region is CASRVKGGGTDTQYF. The DNA for the CDR3 is TGTGCCAGCAGGGTTAAGGGGGGCGGCACAGATACGCAGTATTTT.

As for this clone: Germline and junction disagree at one end, which may indicate a read error. V and J are TRBV14 and TRBJ1-2, with D possibly being TRBD1 (5 bases). The CDR3 runs 15 residues. CDR1 and CDR2 from the germline V gene are SGHDN and FVKESK. CDR3 sequence: CASSQDLWGSPRLVF. CDR3 nucleotides: TGTGCCAGCAGCCAAGATCTATGGGGGTCGCCCCGGCTAGTCTTC.

The CDR3 DNA reads as TGTGCCAGCAGCTTAGATCTAGATGGATTGACGTTCTTC. This codes for CASSLDLDGLTFF. V is TRBV11-3 and J is TRBJ2-1; D is ambiguous. With 0 bases removed from V and 15 bases from J, the gap between germline ends came to 15 bases. The CDR3 loop spans 13 amino acids. CDR1 is SGHNT and CDR2 is YENEEA in the germline V gene. The full variable domain, completed using reference TRBV11-3 and TRBJ2-1, is EAGVVQSPRYKIIEKKQPVAFWCNPISGHNTLYWYLQNLGQGPELLIRYENEEAVDDSQLPKDRFSAERLKGVDSTLKIQPAELGDSAVYLCASSLDLDGLTFFGPGTRLTVL.